These T cell receptor beta chains were read from a single sample in a study of blood T cell repertoires in COVID-19. Repertoires were generated with immunoSEQ multiplex PCR, while TCRdb's copy carries only in-frame clones and drops some. Of around 200,000 clones listed, around nine tenths are singletons. The specimen was peripheral blood. The receptor source for this set is a woman aged 18-29 years who had recovered from COVID-19. Each CDR3 is given without its conserved first and last residue. Fields, in order: clone size, V gene, CDR3 protein. Clone size, where shown, is once, few, many, or a class for clones that have expanded.

NA TRBV6-4 ASRAGSRSYNSPLH
few TRBV18 ASSLQQASYEQY
NA TRBV2 ASRTTGGNYGYT
NA TRBV4-2 ASSPQGGPYNEQF
NA TRBV2 ASSEAPAQY
NA TRBV4-3 ASSPPPGLAGEQF
NA TRBV4-3 ASSQVTGPYEQY
NA TRBV7-2 ASSSQVGAHNEQF
once TRBV28 ASTTGGLNYNEQF
NA TRBV7-3 ASSYVKRGTDEQF
NA TRBV7-2 ASSLGVGSSYNSPLH
NA TRBV19 ASSTGLAVYNEQF
NA TRBV7-9 ASSFTGSSTDTQY
NA TRBV27 ASKQDPGTEAF
NA TRBV9 ASSPPSGGSYNEQF
NA TRBV6-6 ASRSAGTGGIEAF
NA TRBV13 ASSPLAGPTYNEQF
NA TRBV19 ASSMTDQGTYNSPLH
NA TRBV7-9 ASSPPGHPTGTNEKLF
few TRBV5-4 ASTSGTSGYNEQF
NA TRBV27 ASSWSKSTEAF
NA TRBV10-3 AIRAGLAGGPTNADTQY
NA TRBV9 ASSVSGTSSYEQY
NA TRBV9 ASSVVGDSPLH
NA TRBV7-3 AAGWWDTGELF
few TRBV29-1 SVGQGNTGELF
NA TRBV7-2 ASSLAQGEYGEQF
NA TRBV11-3 ASSRGLAGDETQY
NA TRBV4-1 ASSQDPRRNTGELF
NA TRBV7-2 ASSPSNTEAF
NA TRBV27 ASSGRDRGNYGYT
NA TRBV10-3 AIKQGAEGQPQH
NA TRBV3-1/TRBV3-2 ASSYQVEGDEAF
NA TRBV5-1 ASSLGSPNTEAF
NA TRBV21-1 ASSKRRRGGAAPTGELF
NA TRBV7-2 ASSLAQGLNTIY
NA TRBV19 ASSIIFSGMNTEAF
NA TRBV6-5 ASNFLGGAGEAF
NA TRBV7-8 ASSPLQGTDTQY
once TRBV9 ASSPTEGADTQY
NA TRBV4-3 ASSPHGLAGWTDTQY
NA TRBV27 ASSPRAGRPDTQY
NA TRBV7-8 ASSLLTVGSYNSPLH
few TRBV6-6 ASSPRDRQSSYNSPLH
NA TRBV6-2/TRBV6-3 ASSEGASTYTDTQY
NA TRBV24-1 ATSDSDGGYNEQF
NA TRBV7-9 ASSLERGLGYT
NA TRBV9 ASSEQGSNYNEQF